This is a list of T cell receptor beta chains from one sample in a study of metastatic and nonmetastatic thyroid tumors. From the PCR reads, TCRdb re-called clones with MiXCR. Seen here are around 20,000 clones, 20% to 25% observed once, and the top ten hold 71%. Sequenced input: blood. The source of these receptors is a male donor with papillary thyroid cancer or a benign thyroid nodule (not recorded which). Some clones in this sample may be carry-over from other donors' samples. Both conserved end residues are part of each CDR3. Each record gives: CDR3 protein, CDR3 DNA, clone size, J gene, V gene, D gene. D genes are given only for firm matches. Only part of the rows carry a size: once, few, many, or a class if the clone is expanded.

CDR3: CSAREMGQGFYGYTF
DNA: TGCAGTGCTAGAGAGATGGGACAGGGGTTCTATGGCTACACCTTC
size: few
J: TRBJ1-2
V: TRBV20-1
D: TRBD1

CDR3: CASSQGQDRSPLHF
DNA: TGTGCCAGCAGCCAAGGGCAAGACCGTTCACCCCTCCACTTT
size: NA
J: TRBJ1-6
V: TRBV3-1
D: NA

CDR3: CASSLLAGTYEQYF
DNA: TGTGCCAGCAGTTTACTAGCGGGGACCTACGAGCAGTACTTC
size: many
J: TRBJ2-7
V: TRBV12-3/TRBV12-4
D: TRBD2

CDR3: CASSMDPGGASPLHF
DNA: TGTGCCAGTAGTATGGATCCAGGGGGCGCTTCACCCCTCCACTTT
size: NA
J: TRBJ1-6
V: TRBV19
D: TRBD1

CDR3: CSATGHQNTEAFF
DNA: TGCAGCGCGACAGGGCACCAGAACACTGAAGCTTTCTTT
size: many
J: TRBJ1-1
V: TRBV29-1
D: TRBD1

CDR3: CAWTEWTGGYGYTF
DNA: TGTGCCTGGACCGAATGGACGGGGGGGTATGGCTACACCTTC
size: many
J: TRBJ1-2
V: TRBV30
D: NA

CDR3: CSARGSGTSGSDTQYF
DNA: TGCAGTGCTAGAGGGAGTGGGACTAGTGGTTCCGATACGCAGTATTTT
size: few
J: TRBJ2-3
V: TRBV20-1
D: TRBD2

CDR3: CASSKGLNSNTGELFF
DNA: TGTGCCAGCAGTAAAGGACTGAATTCGAACACCGGGGAGCTGTTTTTT
size: NA
J: TRBJ2-2
V: TRBV2
D: NA

CDR3: CASSKTSRNTGELFF
DNA: TGTGCCAGCAGCAAGACTAGCCGGAACACCGGAGAGCTGTTTTTT
size: NA
J: TRBJ2-2
V: TRBV7-8
D: TRBD2

CDR3: CASSFDSYGYTF
DNA: TGTGCCAGCAGTTTTGACAGCTATGGCTACACCTTC
size: NA
J: TRBJ1-2
V: TRBV6-5
D: NA

CDR3: CASRRPGLANYNEQFF
DNA: TGTGCCAGCAGAAGGCCGGGACTAGCCAACTACAATGAGCAGTTCTTC
size: few
J: TRBJ2-1
V: TRBV6-2/TRBV6-3
D: TRBD2

CDR3: CASTRDPSRGGGYTF
DNA: TGCGCCAGCACAAGGGACCCGAGCAGGGGGGGTGGCTACACCTTC
size: many
J: TRBJ1-2
V: TRBV10-2
D: TRBD1

CDR3: CASSETGTGLYEQYF
DNA: TGCGCCAGCAGTGAGACTGGGACAGGGCTCTACGAGCAGTACTTC
size: many
J: TRBJ2-7
V: TRBV10-1
D: TRBD1

CDR3: CASSFLAAPPKPYF
DNA: TGTGCCAGCAGCTTCCTGGCGGCGCCCCCCAAACCCTACTTC
size: many
J: TRBJ2-5
V: TRBV7-2
D: NA

CDR3: CASSPGLGNNEQFF
DNA: TGTGCCAGCTCACCGGGACTCGGGAACAATGAGCAGTTCTTC
size: many
J: TRBJ2-1
V: TRBV18
D: NA

CDR3: CASSVALSSAYTDTQYF
DNA: TGTGCCAGCAGCGTGGCCCTGAGCAGCGCTTACACAGATACGCAGTATTTT
size: many
J: TRBJ2-3
V: TRBV5-4
D: NA

CDR3: CASSQQNSPLHF
DNA: TGTGCCAGCAGCCAACAGAATTCACCCCTCCACTTT
size: many
J: TRBJ1-6
V: TRBV14
D: NA

CDR3: CATSEGGLANYGYTF
DNA: TGTGCCACTTCCGAGGGGGGTTTAGCTAACTATGGCTACACCTTC
size: NA
J: TRBJ1-2
V: TRBV19
D: NA

CDR3: CASLKGPTDTQYF
DNA: TGTGCCAGCCTAAAGGGCCCCACAGATACGCAGTATTTT
size: many
J: TRBJ2-3
V: TRBV7-3
D: NA

CDR3: CASSLLSDYEQYF
DNA: TGTGCCAGCAGCTTATTGTCGGACTACGAGCAGTACTTC
size: many
J: TRBJ2-7
V: TRBV7-9
D: NA

CDR3: CASSRDGHNEKLFF
DNA: TGTGCCAGCAGCCGGGACGGTCATAATGAAAAACTGTTTTTT
size: many
J: TRBJ1-4
V: TRBV2
D: NA

CDR3: CASSAGRGETQYF
DNA: TGTGCCAGCAGCGCAGGAAGGGGAGAGACCCAGTACTTC
size: many
J: TRBJ2-5
V: TRBV2
D: NA

CDR3: CASRVSAINTGELFF
DNA: TGCGCCAGCAGAGTCAGCGCCATAAACACCGGGGAGCTGTTTTTT
size: many
J: TRBJ2-2
V: TRBV5-1
D: NA

CDR3: CASRIGTLQETQYF
DNA: TGTGCCAGCCGGATCGGTACCCTCCAAGAGACCCAGTACTTC
size: NA
J: TRBJ2-5
V: TRBV2
D: NA

CDR3: CSASRGGSYNEQFF
DNA: TGCAGTGCTAGTCGAGGGGGTTCCTACAATGAGCAGTTCTTC
size: once
J: TRBJ2-1
V: TRBV20-1
D: NA

CDR3: CSAPGTGPTEAFF
DNA: TGCAGTGCTCCGGGGACAGGCCCCACTGAAGCTTTCTTT
size: few
J: TRBJ1-1
V: TRBV20-1
D: TRBD1

CDR3: CASSEWTFGANTGELLF
DNA: TGTGCCAGCAGTGAATGGACATTCGGGGCGAACACCGGGGAGCTGCTTTTT
size: NA
J: TRBJ2-2
V: TRBV25-1
D: NA

CDR3: CAIKGTTVTGELFF
DNA: TGTGCCATCAAAGGGACTACGGTAACCGGGGAGCTGTTTTTT
size: few
J: TRBJ2-2
V: TRBV10-3
D: TRBD2

CDR3: CASRGGRGVYNEQFF
DNA: TGTGCCAGCAGGGGTGGAAGGGGGGTCTACAATGAGCAGTTCTTC
size: NA
J: TRBJ2-1
V: TRBV27
D: NA